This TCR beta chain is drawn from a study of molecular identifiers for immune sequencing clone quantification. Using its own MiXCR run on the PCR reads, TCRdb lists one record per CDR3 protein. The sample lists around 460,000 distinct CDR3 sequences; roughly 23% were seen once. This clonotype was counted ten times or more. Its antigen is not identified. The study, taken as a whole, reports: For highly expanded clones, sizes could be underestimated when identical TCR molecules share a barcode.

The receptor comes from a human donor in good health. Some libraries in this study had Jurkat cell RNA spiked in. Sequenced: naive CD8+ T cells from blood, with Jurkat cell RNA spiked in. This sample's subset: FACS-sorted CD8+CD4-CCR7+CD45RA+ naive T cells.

Here the CDR3 DNA reads TGTGCCAGCAGCCGACAGGGAATGAACACTGAAGCTTTCTTT. Translated: CASSRQGMNTEAFF. V usage is TRBV6-5 and J usage is TRBJ1-1; 7 positions agree with TRBD1. Losses at the gene ends were 6 bases for V and 0 bases for J; bases not matched to a gene: 4. Germline V gene sequence: CDR1 MNHEY, CDR2 SVGAGI. CDR3 length equals 14 residues.